Each of the 32 T cell receptor beta chains below was sequenced from the same sample in a study of T cells in Graves' hyperthyroidism and ophthalmopathy. Amplification targeted TCR beta CDR3 regions from RNA transcripts. RT-PCR in the first round (using the HTBI primer set) targeted the TCR CDR3. TCRdb reprocessed the multiplex PCR reads with MiXCR, giving one entry per CDR3 protein. The table has hundreds of thousands of distinct CDR3 sequences, around 15% seen once. Sequences were obtained from blood. These receptors all come from a man aged 18-30 years with Graves' ophthalmopathy.

This chain connects TRBV2 to TRBJ2-3; D gene unclear. The CDR3 runs 12 residues. CDR1 is SNHLY, CDR2 FYNNEI, per germline. V was pared by 7 bases and J by 2 bases, with 7 bases between. CDR3 in amino acids: CASIQFTDTQYF. The CDR3, as DNA: TGTGCCAGCATACAGTTCACAGATACGCAGTATTTT.

This clonotype was detected many times. This sequence joins TRBV7-8 and TRBJ2-3; 7 nucleotides match TRBD2. Losses at the gene ends were 2 bases for V and 6 bases for J; bases not matched to a gene: 14. This CDR3 is built from 17 residues. Germline assignment: CDR1 SGHVS and CDR2 FQNEAQ. The CDR3 DNA reads as TGTGCCAGCAGCTTAACCTTCGCCGGACTAGTTCTTGATACGCAGTATTTT. Translating gives CASSLTFAGLVLDTQYF.

V is TRBV12-3 or TRBV12-4 and J is TRBJ2-4; D gene uncertain. The V and J ends lost 8 bases and 3 bases respectively, with 14 bases between them. The CDR3 extends over 14 amino acids. The CDR3 loop reads CASFPADLKNIQYF. The CDR3 nucleotides are TGTGCCAGCTTCCCCGCGGACCTCAAAAACATTCAGTACTTC.

In its sample, this clonotype was seen many times. The chain joins TRBV7-9 to TRBJ2-7; TRBD2 matches 12 bases. J was trimmed by 6 bases and V by 6 bases; bases with no gene match: 6. Germline V gives CDR1 SEHNR, CDR2 FQNEAQ (reference sequence). The CDR3 spans 14 residues. The CDR3 region is CASSPVGLAGEQYF. DNA for the CDR3: TGTGCCAGCAGTCCCGTGGGACTAGCGGGCGAGCAGTACTTC.

This clonotype was detected ten times or more. The J gene is TRBJ2-3, the V gene TRBV6-5; 15 bases match TRBD2. From germline, CDR1 is MNHEY and CDR2 SVGAGI. J lost 3 bases, V lost 3 bases, and 4 bases had no gene match. The length of the CDR3 is 17 residues. The CDR3 spells CASSYRTSGRATDTQYF. CDR3 DNA: TGTGCCAGCAGTTATCGGACTAGCGGGAGGGCGACAGATACGCAGTATTTT.

A word on this clonotype: Possible read error: a much larger clone is one base away. The genes are TRBV20-1 and TRBJ2-2, with 7 bases identical to TRBD2. This CDR3 region has 15 residues. Germline lookup yields CDR1 DFQATT and CDR2 SNEGSKA (reference sequence). For the CDR3, the DNA is TGCAGTGCTAGAGATGAGCGGGGTGGTACCGAGGAGCTGTTTTTT. It yields the protein CSARDERGGTEELFF.

This clonotype was seen at least ten times. The CDR3 reads CASSLWGGGTSDEQYF. CDR3 DNA: TGTGCCAGCAGTTTATGGGGTGGGGGGACCAGCGACGAGCAGTACTTC. This chain links TRBV27 with TRBJ2-7; D is possibly TRBD2 (6 bases). Trimming took off 1 base at V and 5 bases at J, with 18 bases between the two ends. In germline, CDR1 is MNHEY, CDR2 SMNVEV (reference sequence). The CDR3 extends over 16 amino acids.

The sample holds many counts of this clonotype. The rearrangement links TRBV2 to TRBJ2-3; 14 positions agree with TRBD2. The germline CDR1 and CDR2 sequences are SNHLY and FYNNEI. V lost 6 bases to trimming and J lost 6 bases; unmatched junction nucleotides: 8. The CDR3 has 16 residues. CDR3 nucleotide sequence: TGTGCCAGCAGGGGACTAGCGGGAGTGGCAGGTGATACGCAGTATTTT. This sequence encodes CASRGLAGVAGDTQYF.

This clonotype was counted at least ten times. V usage is TRBV7-9 and J usage is TRBJ2-3, with TRBD2 matching 13 bases. Trimming removed 5 bases from V and 6 bases from J; junction bases left unmatched: 5. This CDR3 region has 15 residues. CDR1 SEHNR and CDR2 FQNEAQ come from the germline V gene (reference sequence). CDR3 amino acids: CASSPGLAGPDTQYF. The CDR3 DNA sequence: TGTGCCAGCAGCCCGGGACTAGCGGGACCGGATACGCAGTATTTT.

This clonotype occurred many times. The rearrangement uses TRBV5-1 and TRBJ2-1, with D perhaps matching TRBD1 or TRBD2 (5 bases each). The CDR3 contains 15 residues. V was shortened by 5 bases and J by 2 bases, with 14 bases between the two germline ends. Germline V lookup: CDR1 SGHRS, CDR2 YFSETQ. In nucleotides, the CDR3 is TGCGCCAGCAGTTGGGACGGGATAGCCTACAATGAGCAGTTCTTC. Translation gives CASSWDGIAYNEQFF.

This clonotype was recorded at least ten times. The V call is TRBV20-1, the J call TRBJ1-1; a weak D match, TRBD1 (5 bases). From germline, CDR1 is DFQATT and CDR2 SNEGSKA (reference sequence). The ends were cut back, 2 bases at V and 4 bases at J, with 14 bases in the middle. The CDR3 is 14 residues long. The CDR3 DNA follows: TGCAGTGCTAGAACCGGGCTCGGGGGCACTGAAGCTTTCTTT. Translated, it gives CSARTGLGGTEAFF.

This clonotype turned up a few times. The chain has TRBV10-3 and TRBJ1-3; D is unresolved. Germline values: CDR1 ENHRY, CDR2 SYGVKD. The V end lost 0 bases, the J end lost 2 bases, and 11 bases lay between the germline ends. The CDR3 is 16 residues long. The CDR3 bases are TGTGCCATCAGTGAGTCCGGCGATTACCCTGGAAACACCATATATTTT. This sequence encodes CAISESGDYPGNTIYF.

This clonotype appeared many times. The rearrangement joins TRBV7-9 to TRBJ1-2; 7 nucleotides agree with TRBD1. V was pared by 5 bases and J by 7 bases, with 7 bases of the junction left unmatched. From germline, CDR1 is SEHNR and CDR2 FQNEAQ (reference sequence). The CDR3 length is 13 residues. CDR3 residues: CASSRQGFGGYTF. In nucleotides, the CDR3 is TGTGCCAGCAGCCGACAGGGATTCGGTGGCTACACCTTC.

This sequence joins TRBV7-2 and TRBJ1-4; D remains ambiguous. This CDR3 is built from 14 residues. Trimming took off 2 bases at V and 4 bases at J, with 8 bases between the two ends. Germline V gives CDR1 SGHTA, CDR2 FQGNSA. Here the CDR3 DNA reads TGTGCCAGCAGCTTATCCAGTAATAATGAAAAACTGTTTTTT. Amino acids: CASSLSSNNEKLFF.

This clonotype was picked up many times. This chain joins TRBV27 and TRBJ1-4, with D maybe TRBD1 (5 bases). The germline V gene has CDR1 MNHEY and CDR2 SMNVEV (reference sequence). This CDR3 contains 14 residues. V was shortened by 5 bases and J by 6 bases, with 13 bases between the two germline ends. The CDR3 DNA reads as TGTGCCAGCAGTCCGATTGACAGTTATGAAAAACTGTTTTTT. This encodes CASSPIDSYEKLFF.

In regard to this clonotype: This may stem from a read error, because a much larger clone lies one nucleotide away. The chain couples TRBV7-9 to TRBJ1-2; no firm D call. Trimming removed 5 bases from V and 3 bases from J, with 4 bases in between. The germline CDR1 and CDR2 sequences are SEHNR and FQNEAQ (reference sequence). The CDR3 is made up of 11 amino acids. CDR3 sequence: CASSHDYGYTF. The CDR3 nucleotides read TGTGCCAGCAGCCACGACTATGGCTACACCTTC.

With respect to this clonotype: Possible read error: a much larger clone is one base away. The V call is TRBV7-3, the J call TRBJ1-1; 9 bases align to TRBD1. Germline V CDR1 and CDR2: SGHTA, FQGTGA. The V gene end was trimmed by 2 bases and the J gene end by 5 bases; junction bases not matched to a gene: 6. The CDR3 consists of 15 residues. CDR3 protein: CASSLAYRGHTEAFF. DNA of the CDR3: TGTGCCAGCAGCTTAGCTTACAGGGGGCATACTGAAGCTTTCTTT.

The V and J genes are TRBV4-1 and TRBJ1-2, with unresolved D. The CDR3 spans 15 residues. The germline CDR1 and CDR2 sequences are MGHRA and YSYEKL. Trimming left V 0 bases short and J 1 base short, with 9 bases between. The CDR3 nucleotides are TGCGCCAGCAGCCAAGATCCGGCAGTTAACTATGGCTACACCTTC. Translation: CASSQDPAVNYGYTF.

This clonotype was found many times. V gene TRBV11-3 combines with J gene TRBJ2-1; perhaps TRBD1 as D (6 bases). Looked up from germline, CDR1 is SGHNT and CDR2 is YENEEA. This CDR3 contains 14 residues. Trimming took 4 bases from V and 5 from J, leaving 12 bases between them. DNA for the CDR3: TGTGCCAGCAGCTCTAGGGGACAAAACAATGAGCAGTTCTTC. Its protein product is CASSSRGQNNEQFF.

The chain employs TRBV4-1 and TRBJ1-1; TRBD1 might be the D (6 bases). CDR1 and CDR2 from the germline V gene are MGHRA and YSYEKL. The CDR3 extends over 17 amino acids. Trimming removed 3 bases at V and 0 bases at J, with 17 bases between. CDR3 sequence: CASSHPIQGPMNTEAFF. The CDR3 DNA reads as TGCGCCAGCAGCCACCCCATACAGGGACCGATGAACACTGAAGCTTTCTTT.

This sequence joins TRBV19 and TRBJ2-3; D is possibly TRBD2 (5 bases). There are 14 residues in the CDR3. V was shortened by 3 bases and J by 5 bases, with 12 bases between the two germline ends. Germline V gene data show CDR1 as LNHDA and CDR2 as SQIVND (reference sequence). The CDR3 nucleotides read TGTGCCAGTAGTATCACAGCGGACCGAGATACGCAGTATTTT. Residues: CASSITADRDTQYF.

Many counts were recorded for this clonotype. This sequence joins TRBV19 and TRBJ2-1; D possibly matches TRBD1 or TRBD2 (5 bases each). The germline V gene has CDR1 LNHDA and CDR2 SQIVND (reference sequence). With 7 bases removed from V and 2 bases from J, the gap between germline ends came to 9 bases. The CDR3 runs 13 residues. The CDR3 reads CASTGTTYNEQFF. The CDR3 nucleotides read TGTGCCAGTACCGGGACCACCTACAATGAGCAGTTCTTC.

The gene calls are TRBV19 and TRBJ1-2; D perhaps matches TRBD1 (6 bases). Germline V gene lookup returns CDR1 LNHDA and CDR2 SQIVND (reference sequence). This CDR3 is built from 14 residues. V lost 4 bases and J lost 4, with 13 bases in between. The CDR3 region is CASSTVGGGYGYTF. CDR3 sequence (DNA): TGTGCCAGTAGTACCGTTGGAGGGGGCTATGGCTACACCTTC.

This clonotype was counted ten times or more. The chain has TRBV6-6 and TRBJ2-1; D is tentatively TRBD1 or TRBD2 (5 bases each). CDR3 length: 14 amino acids. Trimming cost V 3 bases and J 5 bases, with 11 bases left between them. Germline CDR1 reads MNHNY; CDR2 reads SVGAGI (reference sequence). CDR3 coding DNA: TGTGCCAGCAGTTATTGGGACGGCAACAATGAGCAGTTCTTC. Translation: CASSYWDGNNEQFF.

The sample holds many counts of this clonotype. J is TRBJ2-7 and V is TRBV7-9, with 8 nucleotides matching TRBD2. There are 12 residues in the CDR3. After removal of 8 bases from V and 2 bases from J, the junction contained 2 bases not matched to a gene. The germline CDR1 and CDR2 sequences are SEHNR and FQNEAQ (reference sequence). Here the CDR3 reads CASRGGPYEQYF. DNA of the CDR3: TGTGCCAGCCGGGGGGGGCCCTACGAGCAGTACTTC.

This clonotype was seen only a few times. V is TRBV6-1 and J is TRBJ1-4; 8 nucleotides line up with TRBD1. The CDR3 totals 14 residues. The ends lost 1 base at V and 5 bases at J; junction bases unmatched: 0. CDR1 is MNHNS and CDR2 is SASEGT in the germline V gene. The CDR3 is CASSEGQGNEKLFF. CDR3 DNA sequence: TGTGCCAGCAGTGAAGGACAGGGGAATGAAAAACTGTTTTTT.

This clonotype showed up many times. The chain joins TRBV20-1 to TRBJ2-3, with 14 bases matching TRBD2. Germline V gene lookup returns CDR1 DFQATT and CDR2 SNEGSKA (reference sequence). V lost 2 bases and J lost 5; bases outside the gene matches: 9. The CDR3 is 17 amino acids. The chain's CDR3 is CSARSLTSGRAEDTQYF. DNA of the CDR3: TGCAGTGCTAGATCCCTGACTAGCGGGAGGGCCGAAGATACGCAGTATTTT.

The CDR3 protein is CASSLGSQDTQYF. The CDR3 region has the DNA TGTGCCAGCAGCTTAGGAAGTCAGGATACGCAGTATTTT. This sequence joins TRBV7-6 and TRBJ2-3, with no clear D. Germline CDR1 and CDR2: SGHVS and FNYEAQ. This CDR3 comprises 13 residues. Trimming took 1 base from V and 6 from J, leaving 8 bases between them.

This clonotype was seen many times. CDR3 in DNA: TGTGCCAGCAGCCGGACAGGGAATACGCAGTATTTT. As protein: CASSRTGNTQYF. The chain uses TRBV11-2 and TRBJ2-3, with 8 bases identical to TRBD1. V gave up 5 bases and J gave up 7 bases; unmatched junction bases: 2. This CDR3 region has 12 residues. CDR1 and CDR2 from the germline V gene are SGHAT and FQNNGV.

The table lists this clonotype with many counts. The chain employs TRBV11-2 and TRBJ2-7; 11 bases map to TRBD2. V trimming: 1 base; J trimming: 2 bases; junction bases outside the gene matches: 7. This CDR3 has 17 residues. The V gene's germline CDR1 is SGHAT and CDR2 FQNNGV. The CDR3 DNA is TGTGCCAGCAGCTTAGGTGAAACTAGCGGGAGTCCCTACGAGCAGTACTTC. As protein: CASSLGETSGSPYEQYF.

The CDR3 protein is CASRGSSGANVLTF. In nucleotides, the CDR3 is TGTGCCAGCAGGGGGAGTTCTGGGGCCAACGTCCTGACTTTC. This chain uses TRBV9 with TRBJ2-6, with a tentative D call TRBD2 (5 bases). Trimming took 5 bases from V and 1 from J, leaving 7 bases between them. The CDR3 consists of 14 residues. The germline V gene encodes CDR1 SGDLS and CDR2 YYNGEE.

This clonotype appeared a few times. This chain connects TRBV5-6 to TRBJ2-3, with 8 bases aligning to TRBD2. V was clipped by 0 bases and J by 0 bases; unmatched bases: 18. The CDR3 extends over 21 amino acids. Per the germline V gene, CDR1 is SGHDT and CDR2 is YYEEEE. Here the CDR3 reads CASSLANWASGPSGSTDTQYF. CDR3 nucleotides: TGTGCCAGCAGCTTGGCCAATTGGGCTAGCGGGCCCTCCGGGAGCACAGATACGCAGTATTTT.